These 27 T cell receptor beta chains were sequenced from one sample in a study of Ad26.COV2.S vaccination and SARS-CoV-2 variants. Treatment indicated: over 15 received Ad26.COV2.S at low or high dose, single or two shots; five or six received placebo; per-sample allocation not given. All samples were drawn on day 63, counting from the first vaccine or placebo injection. Clones were read by immunoSEQ multiplex PCR, and TCRdb kept only the in-frame ones, dropping some. Of over 400,000 clones in the sample, 89% are singletons; the top ten hold approximately 2.5%. This sample comprised peripheral blood, obtained in a trial of Ad26.COV2.S vaccine versus placebo. These TCRs come from a person between 18 and 65 years old who received the Ad26.COV2.S COVID-19 vaccine or a placebo.

The genes are TRBV4-3 and TRBJ2-3; 13 bases are a match to TRBD2. From germline, CDR1 is LGHNA and CDR2 YSLEER. After removal of 4 bases from V and 5 bases from J, the junction contained 18 bases not matched to a gene. The CDR3 spans 20 residues. DNA of the CDR3: TGCGCCAGCAGCCGATTGATCACTAGCGGGGGGGCCGTTGAAAGAGATACGCAGTATTTT. Protein: CASSRLITSGGAVERDTQYF.

The chain uses TRBV6-4 and TRBJ2-7; TRBD1 might be the D (6 bases). The CDR3 is 14 amino acids. The V gene lost 6 bases and the J gene lost 0 bases, with 12 bases spanning the gap. CDR1 and CDR2 from the germline V gene are MRHNA and SNTAGT. This chain's CDR3 is CASRTGTYSYEQYF. CDR3 in DNA: TGTGCCAGCAGGACCGGGACATACTCCTACGAGCAGTACTTC.

This clone is a singleton in its sample. This chain uses TRBV19 with TRBJ1-2; 9 nucleotides match TRBD1. Germline lookup yields CDR1 LNHDA and CDR2 SQIVND (reference sequence). The trim removed 5 bases at V and 7 bases at J, leaving 11 bases unmatched. The CDR3 length is 15 residues. The CDR3 sequence is CASSVTTGGMSGYTF. CDR3 coding DNA: TGTGCCAGTAGTGTCACGACAGGGGGAATGTCTGGCTACACCTTC.

This rearrangement joins TRBV29-1 to TRBJ1-2; unclear D gene. CDR1 and CDR2 from the germline V gene are SQVTM and ANQGSEA. With 7 bases removed from V and 3 bases from J, the gap between germline ends came to 18 bases. The CDR3 has 14 amino acids. CDR3 in amino acids: CSATQDLTYYGYTF. CDR3 DNA: TGCAGCGCTACCCAGGACTTGACCTACTATGGCTACACCTTC.

A note on this clone: The same CDR3 arises from other DNA sequences in this sample as well. The CDR3 here is CASSHKETQYF. DNA for the CDR3: TGTGCCAGCAGCCATAAAGAGACCCAGTACTTC. The chain links TRBV12-3 or TRBV12-4 to TRBJ2-5, with D hard to call. The length of the CDR3 is 11 residues. V was trimmed by 6 bases and J by 3 bases, leaving 5 bases between them.

The V and J genes are TRBV5-5 and TRBJ2-5, with D perhaps matching TRBD1 or TRBD2 (6 bases each). V shed 2 bases and J shed 5 bases, with 13 bases lying between them. This CDR3 comprises 14 residues. In germline, CDR1 is SGHKS, CDR2 YYEKEE (reference sequence). CDR3 region: CASSLTGAFETQYF. DNA of the CDR3: TGTGCCAGCAGCTTAACGGGGGCTTTTGAGACCCAGTACTTC.

The V and J genes are TRBV7-9 and TRBJ2-2; TRBD1 matches at 7 bases. Trimming removed 4 bases from V and 4 bases from J; junction bases left unmatched: 6. Germline V gene data show CDR1 as SEHNR and CDR2 as FQNEAQ (reference sequence). This CDR3 region has 15 residues. The CDR3 DNA sequence: TGTGCCAGCAGCTCGGACAGGCGATCCACCGGGGAGCTGTTTTTT. Its protein is CASSSDRRSTGELFF.

CDR3: CASSSDSYTGELFF. CDR3 DNA sequence: TGCGCCAGCAGCTCGGACAGTTACACCGGGGAGCTGTTTTTT. The J gene is TRBJ2-2, the V gene TRBV5-1; D is perhaps TRBD1 (6 bases). Trimming pared 3 bases from V and 3 bases from J, leaving 9 bases between. The CDR3 extends over 14 amino acids. Germline V gives CDR1 SGHRS, CDR2 YFSETQ.

The chain is built from TRBV11-3 and TRBJ2-1; 7 nucleotides agree with TRBD2. Germline CDR1 SGHNT, CDR2 YENEEA. The CDR3 consists of 13 residues. Trimming cost V 5 bases and J 5 bases; bases outside gene matches: 3. CDR3 amino acids: CASSPGRHNEQFF. CDR3 bases: TGTGCCAGCAGCCCCGGGAGGCACAATGAGCAGTTCTTC. The full variable domain, with the rest looked up from reference TRBV11-3 and TRBJ2-1, is EAGVVQSPRYKIIEKKQPVAFWCNPISGHNTLYWYLQNLGQGPELLIRYENEEAVDDSQLPKDRFSAERLKGVDSTLKIQPAELGDSAVYLCASSPGRHNEQFFGPGTRLTVL.

This chain joins TRBV2 and TRBJ2-2; 7 bases are shared with TRBD2. J gave up 1 base and V 6 bases, and 5 bases lay outside the gene matches. Germline CDR1 SNHLY, CDR2 FYNNEI. The CDR3 length is 15 residues. Written as DNA, the CDR3 is TGTGCCAGCAGGATAGCGGGTCGGAACACCGGGGAGCTGTTTTTT. Its protein product is CASRIAGRNTGELFF.

The chain has TRBV6-5 and TRBJ2-1; TRBD2 agrees at 9 bases. Trimming at V came to 6 bases and at J to 3 bases, leaving 6 bases not matched to a gene. The CDR3 extends over 15 amino acids. Germline CDR1 is MNHEY and CDR2 is SVGAGI. CDR3 DNA sequence: TGTGCCAGCAGGGTAGCGGGAGTTGGCTACAATGAGCAGTTCTTC. Translating gives CASRVAGVGYNEQFF.

The chain uses TRBV9 and TRBJ2-2; D is possibly TRBD2 (6 bases). The CDR3 has 16 residues. Germline V CDR1 and CDR2: SGDLS, YYNGEE. V was shortened by 6 bases and J by 4 bases, with 19 bases between the two germline ends. The CDR3 region is CASTLDPTSSTGELFF. The CDR3 coding sequence is TGTGCCAGCACCCTCGACCCGACTAGTTCCACCGGGGAGCTGTTTTTT.

The chain is built from TRBV5-4 and TRBJ1-2; D unclear. V was shortened by 0 bases and J by 4 bases, with 10 bases between the two germline ends. The V gene's germline CDR1 is SGHNT and CDR2 YYREEE (reference sequence). The CDR3 is made up of 14 amino acids. In DNA, the CDR3 is TGTGCCAGCAGCTTGGGAGTGCCGATCTATGGCTACACCTTC. Protein product: CASSLGVPIYGYTF.

This sequence joins TRBV18 and TRBJ2-1; 10 nucleotides match TRBD2. This CDR3 contains 17 residues. Germline V gene data show CDR1 as KGHSH and CDR2 as LQKENI. V was pared by 2 bases and J by 5 bases, with 9 bases of the junction left unmatched. CDR3 sequence: CASSPSAGTSEDNEQFF. CDR3 nucleotides: TGTGCCAGCTCACCATCGGCGGGGACTAGCGAAGACAATGAGCAGTTCTTC.

The V and J genes are TRBV3-1 (or the pseudogene TRBV3-2) and TRBJ2-5; no reliable D call. V dropped 5 bases and J dropped 2 bases, with 3 bases sitting between them. Germline CDR1 and CDR2: LGHDT and YNNKEL (reference sequence). This CDR3 contains 11 residues. The CDR3 DNA follows: TGTGCCAGCAGCACTCAAGAGACCCAGTACTTC. It translates to CASSTQETQYF.

V usage is TRBV7-9 and J usage is TRBJ1-2; tentative D call: TRBD1 (6 bases). CDR1 and CDR2 from the germline V gene are SEHNR and FQNEAQ (reference sequence). V was cut by 5 bases and J by 8 bases, with 21 bases left in between. This CDR3 contains 15 residues. This chain's CDR3 is CASSNYRGTIGGYTF. In nucleotides, the CDR3 is TGTGCCAGCAGCAACTATAGGGGGACGATCGGCGGCTACACCTTC.

The V and J genes are TRBV20-1 and TRBJ2-7; D uncertain. This CDR3 is 11 amino acids long. With 7 bases removed from V and 7 bases from J, the gap between germline ends came to 14 bases. Germline lookup yields CDR1 DFQATT and CDR2 SNEGSKA (reference sequence). The CDR3 loop reads CSVGQWGEQYF. The CDR3, as DNA: TGCAGTGTTGGGCAGTGGGGAGAGCAGTACTTC.

This chain joins TRBV5-1 and TRBJ2-7, with D perhaps TRBD1 (5 bases). The germline V and J ends were trimmed by 0 bases and 4 bases, with 14 bases remaining between them. Germline V CDR1 and CDR2: SGHRS, YFSETQ. The CDR3 loop spans 15 amino acids. In DNA, the CDR3 is TGCGCCAGCAGCTTGGCCCAGGGCGTTATGTACGAGCAGTACTTC. Protein: CASSLAQGVMYEQYF.

About this clone: The sample has other DNA sequences that encode this CDR3 too. The chain recombines TRBV9 with TRBJ2-7; D gene ambiguous. CDR1 is SGDLS and CDR2 is YYNGEE in the germline V gene. Trimming took 2 bases from V and 3 from J, leaving 9 bases between them. The CDR3 extends over 13 amino acids. The chain's CDR3 is CASSVVPGYEQYF. The CDR3 nucleotides are TGTGCCAGCAGCGTGGTCCCGGGCTACGAGCAGTACTTC.

The chain uses TRBV3-1 (or the pseudogene TRBV3-2) and TRBJ1-6, with D possibly matching TRBD1 (6 bases). CDR1 and CDR2 from the germline V gene are LGHDT and YNNKEL (reference sequence). V was pared by 0 bases and J by 11 bases, with 8 bases between. The CDR3 runs to 13 residues. In DNA form, the CDR3 reads TGTGCCAGCAGCCAAGATCGGGGGCCACCCCTCCACTTT. Encoded protein: CASSQDRGPPLHF.

The chain uses TRBV6-5 and TRBJ1-2; D not resolved. The V end was cut by 0 bases, the J end by 4 bases, with 9 bases between. The CDR3 spans 14 residues. CDR1 is MNHEY and CDR2 is SVGAGI in the germline V gene. CDR3 in amino acids: CASSYSDGIYGYTF. CDR3 coding DNA: TGTGCCAGCAGTTACTCGGACGGGATCTATGGCTACACCTTC.

This clone showed up just once. V and J are TRBV6-2 or TRBV6-3 and TRBJ2-1, with D possibly matching TRBD2 (6 bases). V was trimmed by 5 bases and J by 8 bases, leaving 13 bases between them. CDR3 size: 13 residues. Germline V gene sequence: CDR1 MNHEY, CDR2 SVGEGT. The CDR3 coding sequence is TGTGCCAGCAGTACCGCCGGGAGTTATGAGCAGTTCTTC. This codes for CASSTAGSYEQFF.

A remark on this clone: The sample holds other DNA sequences that translate to the same CDR3. V and J are TRBV20-1 and TRBJ1-2; no firm D call. The CDR3 sequence is 11 residues long. Per the germline V gene, CDR1 is DFQATT and CDR2 is SNEGSKA (reference sequence). Trimming cost V 3 bases and J 4 bases, with 6 bases left between them. The CDR3 loop is CSASDGYGYTF. The CDR3 DNA sequence: TGCAGTGCTAGTGATGGCTATGGCTACACCTTC.

V gene TRBV5-6 combines with J gene TRBJ1-2; the D gene is possibly TRBD1 (5 bases). Germline CDR1 is SGHDT and CDR2 is YYEEEE. Trimming shortened V by 2 bases and J by 7 bases, and 15 bases separated the two germline ends. CDR3 length: 14 amino acids. The chain's CDR3 is CASSFAGSPPGYTF. CDR3 nucleotides: TGTGCCAGCAGCTTTGCAGGGTCCCCCCCTGGCTACACCTTC.

Only one count was recorded for this clone. The rearrangement links TRBV6-6 to TRBJ1-6, with no clear D. Trimming shortened V by 5 bases and J by 1 base, and 9 bases separated the two germline ends. The CDR3 is made up of 15 amino acids. Germline V gene sequence: CDR1 MNHNY, CDR2 SVGAGI (reference sequence). CDR3 in amino acids: CASSRDISYNSPLHF. Written as DNA, the CDR3 is TGTGCCAGCAGTCGGGATATTTCCTATAATTCACCCCTCCACTTT.

The chain has TRBV9 and TRBJ2-5; tentatively, D is TRBD1 (7 bases). The length of the CDR3 is 15 residues. Germline V gene sequence: CDR1 SGDLS, CDR2 YYNGEE. V was clipped by 4 bases and J by 5 bases, with 18 bases between them. The CDR3 protein is CASSITTGRRETQYF. CDR3 coding DNA: TGTGCCAGCAGCATAACGACAGGGAGGAGGGAGACCCAGTACTTC.

The rearrangement links TRBV11-2 to TRBJ1-1, with TRBD1 matching over 9 bases. Per the germline V gene, CDR1 is SGHAT and CDR2 is FQNNGV. J gave up 3 bases and V 8 bases, and 7 bases lay outside the gene matches. This CDR3 contains 14 residues. In DNA form, the CDR3 reads TGTGCCAGCCAGGGACAGGGTTCGTACACTGAAGCTTTCTTT. Translation: CASQGQGSYTEAFF.